What follows are 13 T cell receptor beta chains derived from one specimen sequenced in a study of shared clonotypes between healthy human individuals. Profiling relied on immunoSEQ multiplex PCR, and the TCRdb table lists in-frame clones only, not all of them. Of 550,000 to 800,000 clones detected, about 74% appear once; the ten largest clones hold about 1.8%. Input material: memory CD4+ T cells sorted from blood. Subset given: CD45RA-negative fraction. The receptors here all came from a woman aged 25 to 39 in good health.

The chain is built from TRBV5-1 and TRBJ1-1; D possibly corresponds to TRBD1 (5 bases). The CDR3 has 13 amino acids. V was clipped by 5 bases and J by 11 bases, with 19 bases between them. CDR1 is SGHRS and CDR2 is YFSETQ in the germline V gene. CDR3 coding DNA: TGCGCCAGCAGGCTTGACGACAGACTCTTGGCTTTCTTT. Its protein is CASRLDDRLLAFF. The complete variable domain, with remaining parts taken from reference TRBV5-1 and TRBJ1-1, reads KAGVTQTPRYLIKTRGQQVTLSCSPISGHRSVSWYQQTPGQGLQFLFEYFSETQRNKGNFPGRFSGRQFSNSRSEMNVSTLELGDSALYLCASRLDDRLLAFFGQGTRLTVV.

The chain has TRBV10-3 and TRBJ2-1; D is uncertain. Per germline, CDR1 ENHRY and CDR2 SYGVKD. The CDR3 is 14 residues long. V lost 3 bases to trimming and J lost 0 bases, with 6 bases between them. In nucleotides, the CDR3 is TGTGCCATCAGTGAATCGAGCTCCTACAATGAGCAGTTCTTC. Translated: CAISESSSYNEQFF.

In its sample, this clone was seen once. The chain uses TRBV27 and TRBJ2-7; D is uncertain. Trimming took 1 base from V and 0 from J, leaving 16 bases between them. Germline CDR1 and CDR2: MNHEY and SMNVEV (reference sequence). The length of the CDR3 is 17 residues. The CDR3 DNA is TGTGCCAGCAGTTTATATTTTGGACCGTCAAGCTCCTACGAGCAGTACTTC. It is translated as CASSLYFGPSSSYEQYF.

V usage is TRBV7-9 and J usage is TRBJ1-1; 7 nucleotides match TRBD1. From germline, CDR1 is SEHNR and CDR2 FQNEAQ (reference sequence). V trimming: 7 bases; J trimming: 8 bases; junction bases outside the gene matches: 13. The length of the CDR3 is 14 residues. The CDR3 region has the DNA TGTGCCAGCAACCCGGGACTGACCAGGGGGGAAGCTTTCTTT. Its protein product is CASNPGLTRGEAFF.

In its sample, this clone was seen many times. The genes are TRBV19 and TRBJ1-1, with unresolved D. This CDR3 comprises 15 residues. Germline V gene sequence: CDR1 LNHDA, CDR2 SQIVND (reference sequence). V dropped 6 bases and J dropped 5 bases, with 19 bases sitting between them. The CDR3 coding sequence is TGTGCCAGTAGAACGACCCCCTCTTACGATACTGAAGCTTTCTTT. Protein product: CASRTTPSYDTEAFF.

This chain connects TRBV18 to TRBJ2-3; D ambiguous. With 5 bases removed from V and 2 bases from J, the gap between germline ends came to 2 bases. Germline CDR1 KGHSH, CDR2 LQKENI. This CDR3 spans 11 amino acids. This chain's CDR3 is CASSFTDTQYF. Written as DNA, the CDR3 is TGTGCCAGCTCATTCACAGATACGCAGTATTTT.

This sequence joins TRBV5-6 and TRBJ1-2; a weak D match, TRBD1 (5 bases). The germline V and J ends were trimmed by 3 bases and 3 bases, with 15 bases remaining between them. The length of the CDR3 is 15 residues. From germline, CDR1 is SGHDT and CDR2 YYEEEE. CDR3 sequence: CASSYLGGNHYGYTF. CDR3 DNA: TGTGCCAGCAGCTACCTCGGGGGGAATCACTATGGCTACACCTTC.

V and J are TRBV6-5 and TRBJ2-7; 7 bases map to TRBD1. This CDR3 comprises 13 residues. The V gene end was trimmed by 6 bases and the J gene end by 2 bases; junction bases not matched to a gene: 4. Germline V gives CDR1 MNHEY, CDR2 SVGAGI. The DNA of the CDR3 is TGTGCCAGCAGGTCCGGACAGGCCTACGAGCAGTACTTC. Its protein product is CASRSGQAYEQYF.

This clone showed up just a few times. The rearrangement joins TRBV28 to TRBJ1-5, with TRBD1 as a possible D gene (6 bases). The V gene lost 3 bases and the J gene lost 7 bases, with 16 bases spanning the gap. The CDR3 covers 15 residues. Germline V CDR1 and CDR2: MDHEN, SYDVKM. The CDR3 region is CASSLIQGSGQPQHF. CDR3 bases: TGTGCCAGCAGTTTGATACAGGGATCGGGACAGCCCCAGCATTTT. The whole variable domain, remainder taken from reference TRBV28 and TRBJ1-5, is DVKVTQSSRYLVKRTGEKVFLECVQDMDHENMFWYRQDPGLGLRLIYFSYDVKMKEKGDIPEGYSVSREKKERFSLILESASTNQTSMYLCASSLIQGSGQPQHFGDGTRLSIL.

The chain carries TRBV11-2 and TRBJ1-1, with D perhaps matching TRBD1 (5 bases). Germline V gene sequence: CDR1 SGHAT, CDR2 FQNNGV. The CDR3 has 16 residues. Trimming removed 5 bases at V and 1 base at J, with 17 bases between. The DNA of the CDR3 is TGTGCCAGCAGCCACGCCCCAGCAGGGAGGAACACTGAAGCTTTCTTT. Protein product: CASSHAPAGRNTEAFF.

The V call is TRBV7-2, the J call TRBJ2-1; the D gene is possibly TRBD2 (5 bases). CDR3 size: 13 residues. Deletions cut 4 bases from V and 6 bases from J, with 10 bases between. Per the germline V gene, CDR1 is SGHTA and CDR2 is FQGNSA. The CDR3 sequence: CASSSTRLNEQFF. CDR3 nucleotides: TGTGCCAGCAGCTCCACTAGGCTCAATGAGCAGTTCTTC. The whole variable domain, filled in from reference TRBV7-2 and TRBJ2-1, reads GAGVSQSPSNKVTEKGKDVELRCDPISGHTALYWYRQSLGQGLEFLIYFQGNSAPDKSGLPSDRFSAERTGGSVSTLTIQRTQQEDSAVYLCASSSTRLNEQFFGPGTRLTVL.

This chain links TRBV29-1 with TRBJ2-5; 8 bases align to TRBD2. Trimming at V came to 4 bases and at J to 5 bases, leaving 9 bases not matched to a gene. Germline loops: CDR1 SQVTM, CDR2 ANQGSEA. The CDR3 is 14 amino acids. CDR3 residues: CSVAGGDPGETQYF. CDR3 DNA sequence: TGCAGCGTTGCCGGGGGGGACCCCGGGGAGACCCAGTACTTC.

The chain recombines TRBV14 with TRBJ2-7; D is unclear. The CDR3 has 15 residues. Germline CDR1 SGHDN, CDR2 FVKESK. Deletions cut 1 base from V and 2 bases from J, with 12 bases between. DNA of the CDR3: TGTGCCAGCAGCCAAGGGAAACGGCCACCCTACGAGCAGTACTTC. Protein product: CASSQGKRPPYEQYF.